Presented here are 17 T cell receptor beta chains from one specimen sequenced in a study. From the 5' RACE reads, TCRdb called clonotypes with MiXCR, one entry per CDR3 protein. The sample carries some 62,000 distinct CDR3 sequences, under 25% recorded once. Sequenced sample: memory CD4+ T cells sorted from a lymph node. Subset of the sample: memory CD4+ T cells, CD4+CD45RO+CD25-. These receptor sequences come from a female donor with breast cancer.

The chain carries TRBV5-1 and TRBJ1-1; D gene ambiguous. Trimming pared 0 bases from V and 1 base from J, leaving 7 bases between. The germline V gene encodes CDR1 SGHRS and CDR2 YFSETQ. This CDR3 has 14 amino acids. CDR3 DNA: TGCGCCAGCAGCTTGGCCCCGGGGAACACTGAAGCTTTCTTT. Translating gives CASSLAPGNTEAFF.

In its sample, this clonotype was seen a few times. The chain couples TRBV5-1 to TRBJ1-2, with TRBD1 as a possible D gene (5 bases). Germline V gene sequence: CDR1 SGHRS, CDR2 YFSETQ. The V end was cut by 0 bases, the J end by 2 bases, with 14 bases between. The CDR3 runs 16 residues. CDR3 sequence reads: CASSLAGVRANYGYTF. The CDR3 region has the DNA TGCGCCAGCAGCTTGGCGGGGGTCAGAGCGAACTATGGCTACACCTTC.

The CDR3 is CASSQFDRDEQYF. In DNA, the CDR3 is TGTGCCAGTAGCCAGTTCGACAGGGACGAGCAGTACTTC. The rearrangement joins TRBV19 to TRBJ2-7; 7 positions agree with TRBD1. Germline-derived CDR1 and CDR2 are LNHDA and SQIVND (reference sequence). V lost 6 bases to trimming and J lost 5 bases; unmatched junction nucleotides: 7. The length of the CDR3 is 13 residues.

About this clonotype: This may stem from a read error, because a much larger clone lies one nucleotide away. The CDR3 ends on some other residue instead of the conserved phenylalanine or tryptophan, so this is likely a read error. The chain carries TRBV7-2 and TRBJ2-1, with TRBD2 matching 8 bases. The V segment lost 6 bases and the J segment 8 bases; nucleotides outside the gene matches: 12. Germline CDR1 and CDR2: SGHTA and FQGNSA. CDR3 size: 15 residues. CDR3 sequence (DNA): TGTGCCAGCAGTCTCTCCGGGGGGGATTTGGATGAGCAGTTCCTC. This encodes CASSLSGGDLDEQFL.

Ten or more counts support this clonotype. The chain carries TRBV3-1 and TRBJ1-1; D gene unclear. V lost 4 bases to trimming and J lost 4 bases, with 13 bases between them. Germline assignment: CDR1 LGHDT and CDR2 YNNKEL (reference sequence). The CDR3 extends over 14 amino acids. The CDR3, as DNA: TGTGCCAGCAGCCCTCGGACTGGAGCCACTGAAGCTTTCTTT. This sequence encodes CASSPRTGATEAFF.

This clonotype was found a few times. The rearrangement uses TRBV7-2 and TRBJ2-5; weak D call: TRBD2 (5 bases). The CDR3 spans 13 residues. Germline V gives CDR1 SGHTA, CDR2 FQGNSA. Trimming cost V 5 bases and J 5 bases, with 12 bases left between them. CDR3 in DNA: TGTGCCAGCAGCCTAGGGCGGGCGGAGACCCAGTACTTC. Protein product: CASSLGRAETQYF. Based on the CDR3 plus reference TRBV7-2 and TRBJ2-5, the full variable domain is GAGVSQSPSNKVTEKGKDVELRCDPISGHTALYWYRQSLGQGLEFLIYFQGNSAPDKSGLPSDRFSAERTGGSVSTLTIQRTQQEDSAVYLCASSLGRAETQYFGPGTRLLVL.

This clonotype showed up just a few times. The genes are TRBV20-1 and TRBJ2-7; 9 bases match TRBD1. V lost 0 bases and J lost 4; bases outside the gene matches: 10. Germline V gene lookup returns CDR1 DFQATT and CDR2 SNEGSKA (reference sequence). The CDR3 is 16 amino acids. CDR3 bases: TGCAGTGCTAGAGATCACAGGGGGCTTCGACATTACGAGCAGTACTTC. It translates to CSARDHRGLRHYEQYF.

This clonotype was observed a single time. DNA for the CDR3: TGTGCCAGCAGCCCCGCCAAGGTGGGGGAAGGCTACACCTTC. It yields the protein CASSPAKVGEGYTF. This rearrangement joins TRBV5-4 to TRBJ1-2; possibly TRBD1 for D (5 bases). The CDR3 covers 14 residues. Germline V CDR1 and CDR2: SGHNT, YYREEE (reference sequence). V was trimmed by 4 bases and J by 8 bases, leaving 18 bases between them.

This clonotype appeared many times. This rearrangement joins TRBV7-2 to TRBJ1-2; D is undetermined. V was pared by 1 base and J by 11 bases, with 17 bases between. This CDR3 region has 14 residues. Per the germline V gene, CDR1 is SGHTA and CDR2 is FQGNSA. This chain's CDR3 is CASSLGPGSGGYTF. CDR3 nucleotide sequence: TGTGCCAGCAGCTTAGGCCCGGGTTCTGGAGGGTACACCTTC.

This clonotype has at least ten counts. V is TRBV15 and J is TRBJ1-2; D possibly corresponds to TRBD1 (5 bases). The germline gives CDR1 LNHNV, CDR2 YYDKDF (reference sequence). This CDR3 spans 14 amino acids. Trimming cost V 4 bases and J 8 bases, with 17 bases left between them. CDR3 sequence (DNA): TGTGCCACCAGCATCGACAGTTTCGGATACGGCTACACCTTC. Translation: CATSIDSFGYGYTF.

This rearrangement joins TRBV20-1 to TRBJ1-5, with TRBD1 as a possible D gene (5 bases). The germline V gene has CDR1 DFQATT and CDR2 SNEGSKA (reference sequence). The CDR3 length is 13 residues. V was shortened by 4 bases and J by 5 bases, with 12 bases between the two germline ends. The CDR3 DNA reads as TGCAGTGCTACGGGCGGGGCAGATCAGCCCCAGCATTTT. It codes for CSATGGADQPQHF.

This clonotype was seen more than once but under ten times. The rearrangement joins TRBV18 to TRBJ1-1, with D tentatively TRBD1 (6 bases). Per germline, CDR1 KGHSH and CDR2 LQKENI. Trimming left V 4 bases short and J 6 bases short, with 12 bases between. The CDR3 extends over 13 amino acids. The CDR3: CASSRDNGPEAFF. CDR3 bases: TGTGCCAGCTCACGGGACAACGGGCCTGAAGCTTTCTTT.

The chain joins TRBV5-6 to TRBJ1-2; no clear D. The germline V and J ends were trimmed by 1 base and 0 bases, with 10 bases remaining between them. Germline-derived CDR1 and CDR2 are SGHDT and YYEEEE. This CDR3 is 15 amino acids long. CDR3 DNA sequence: TGTGCCAGCAGCTTGCCCGAGACAACTAACTATGGCTACACCTTC. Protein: CASSLPETTNYGYTF.

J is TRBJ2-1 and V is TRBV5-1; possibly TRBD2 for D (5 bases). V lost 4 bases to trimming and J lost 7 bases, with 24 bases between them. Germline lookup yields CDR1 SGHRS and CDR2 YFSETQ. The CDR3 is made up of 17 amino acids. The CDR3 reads CASSHARGLSGDNEQFF. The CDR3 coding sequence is TGCGCCAGCAGCCATGCCCGAGGGCTGTCCGGGGATAATGAGCAGTTCTTC.

This chain's CDR3 is CASSLGLAKNIQYF. In DNA form, the CDR3 reads TGTGCCAGCAGCTTGGGCCTAGCCAAAAACATTCAGTACTTC. The chain joins TRBV7-2 to TRBJ2-4; no clear D gene. The CDR3 totals 14 residues. V was pared by 3 bases and J by 0 bases, with 6 bases between. Germline V gene lookup returns CDR1 SGHTA and CDR2 FQGNSA. The full variable domain, with the rest looked up from reference TRBV7-2 and TRBJ2-4, is GAGVSQSPSNKVTEKGKDVELRCDPISGHTALYWYRQSLGQGLEFLIYFQGNSAPDKSGLPSDRFSAERTGGSVSTLTIQRTQQEDSAVYLCASSLGLAKNIQYFGAGTRLSVL.

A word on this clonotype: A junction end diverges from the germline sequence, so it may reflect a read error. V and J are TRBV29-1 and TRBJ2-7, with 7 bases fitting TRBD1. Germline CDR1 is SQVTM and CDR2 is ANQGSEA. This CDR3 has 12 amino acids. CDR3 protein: CSVSTGFDEQHF. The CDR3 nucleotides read TGCAGCGTATCGACAGGGTTCGACGAGCAGCACTTC.

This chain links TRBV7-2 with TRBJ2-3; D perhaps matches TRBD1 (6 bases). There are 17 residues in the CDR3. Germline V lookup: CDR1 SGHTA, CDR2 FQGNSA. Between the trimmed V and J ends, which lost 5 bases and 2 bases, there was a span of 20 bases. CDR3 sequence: CASSPSYWTANTDTQYF. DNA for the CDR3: TGTGCCAGCAGCCCCAGCTACTGGACAGCGAACACAGATACGCAGTATTTT.